Detailed here is one T cell receptor (beta chain). This CDR3 is built from 14 residues. V trimming: 9 bases; J trimming: 7 bases; junction bases outside the gene matches: 10. Germline CDR1 reads WNHNN; CDR2 reads SYGVQD (reference sequence). The sample is drawn from a study of control samples from healthy donors and cancer patients. Method: immunoSEQ multiplex PCR; TCRdb's copy keeps in-frame clones and lacks some. This sample carries some 250,000 clones, over 75% of them seen once, and the ten largest clones take less than 15%. This chain joins TRBV10-1 and TRBJ2-1, with 9 nucleotides matching TRBD2. The sample was PBMCs. This TCR came from a woman aged 55-69 years with lung cancer. The CDR3 bases are TGCGCCAGTTCCTTAGCGGGAGCGGAGAATGAGCAGTTCTTC. This encodes CASSLAGAENEQFF.